A selection of T cell receptor beta chains follows, all from one sample in a study of T cell responses to AZD1222 COVID-19 vaccine. Profiled with immunoSEQ multiplex PCR; TCRdb holds only in-frame clones, not every one. The table includes 80,000 or so clones, 82% detected once. This specimen was peripheral blood, taken on day 0 of AZD1222 vaccination. These receptors originate from an adult in good health. The CDR3 runs from the conserved cysteine through the conserved F or W. A D gene is named only where the DNA matches it firmly. Rows may omit the clone size; those that give it use once, few, many or a size class.

d_call,v_call,j_call,clone_size,cdr3_aa,cdr3_nt
NA,TRBV6-5,TRBJ1-6,NA,CASSYGTLDSPLHF,TGTGCCAGCAGTTACGGGACATTAGATTCACCCCTCCACTTT
NA,TRBV2,TRBJ1-1,NA,CASSERLGGSNTEAFF,TGTGCCAGCAGTGAAAGGTTGGGGGGGTCGAACACTGAAGCTTTCTTT
NA,TRBV27,TRBJ2-7,NA,CASSPRVAPSQASGDEQYF,TGTGCCAGCAGCCCTCGCGTAGCACCTTCTCAGGCCTCGGGAGACGAGCAGTACTTC
NA,TRBV4-3,TRBJ1-1,NA,CASSQTQDRNTEAFF,TGCGCCAGCAGCCAGACACAGGATAGGAACACTGAAGCTTTCTTT
NA,TRBV6-5,TRBJ1-1,NA,CASSFPLEGLEAFF,TGTGCCAGCAGTTTTCCCTTGGAGGGGCTCGAAGCTTTCTTT
NA,TRBV12-3/TRBV12-4,TRBJ1-2,NA,CASSPVYHYGYTF,TGTGCCAGCAGCCCGGTATACCACTATGGCTACACCTTC
NA,TRBV7-2,TRBJ1-5,NA,CASSLRAGMDQPQHF,TGTGCCAGCAGCTTACGCGCAGGGATGGATCAGCCCCAGCATTTT
TRBD2,TRBV7-7,TRBJ2-5,NA,CASSSLLTAGGRETQYF,TGTGCTAGCAGCTCCCTTTTGACAGCGGGGGGGCGAGAGACCCAGTACTTC
TRBD2,TRBV6-5,TRBJ2-1,NA,CASSTPGLAAQFF,TGTGCCAGCAGTACCCCGGGACTAGCGGCACAGTTCTTC
TRBD2,TRBV7-6,TRBJ2-7,NA,CASSPGLVREQYF,TGTGCCAGCAGCCCCGGACTAGTACGCGAGCAGTACTTC
NA,TRBV5-3,TRBJ1-5,NA,CARSLAQPQHF,TGTGCCAGAAGCTTGGCCCAGCCCCAGCATTTT
TRBD2,TRBV13,TRBJ2-7,NA,CASSYPTSGRIHEQYF,TGTGCCAGCAGCTATCCTACTAGCGGGAGGATCCACGAGCAGTACTTC
TRBD2,TRBV11-2,TRBJ2-1,NA,CASSLGTSGMGGEQFF,TGTGCCAGCAGCCTTGGGACTAGCGGGATGGGTGGTGAGCAGTTCTTC
TRBD1,TRBV6-1,TRBJ1-2,NA,CASSESGYTGVDYGYTF,TGTGCCAGCAGTGAAAGCGGATATACAGGGGTTGACTATGGCTACACCTTC
NA,TRBV4-1,TRBJ1-5,NA,CASSQGSRGNQPQHF,TGCGCCAGCAGCCAAGGCAGCCGAGGTAATCAGCCCCAGCATTTT
NA,TRBV7-2,TRBJ1-5,NA,CASSLALGAFNQPQHF,TGTGCCAGCAGCTTAGCGCTGGGGGCTTTCAATCAGCCCCAGCATTTT
NA,TRBV2,TRBJ2-5,few,CASSELELETQYF,TGTGCCAGCAGTGAACTAGAGCTGGAGACCCAGTACTTC
NA,TRBV19,TRBJ2-4,NA,CASSAPGATLAKNIQYF,TGTGCCAGTAGTGCACCGGGAGCTACATTAGCCAAAAACATTCAGTACTTC
NA,TRBV18,TRBJ1-1,NA,CASSPPRNTEAFF,TGTGCCAGCTCACCACCGAGGAACACTGAAGCTTTCTTT
NA,TRBV12-3/TRBV12-4,TRBJ2-1,once,CASSLYKDGEQFF,TGTGCCAGCAGTTTGTATAAGGATGGTGAGCAGTTCTTC
TRBD1,TRBV11-3,TRBJ1-5,NA,CASSLVTGGLDQPQHF,TGTGCCAGCAGCTTAGTGACAGGGGGCTTGGATCAGCCCCAGCATTTT
NA,TRBV7-9,TRBJ1-5,few,CASSGYGVGNQPQHF,TGTGCCAGCAGCGGTTATGGGGTCGGCAATCAGCCCCAGCATTTT
NA,TRBV24-1,TRBJ1-1,NA,CATSPGGEAFF,TGTGCCACCAGTCCAGGAGGAGAAGCTTTCTTT
TRBD1,TRBV5-5,TRBJ1-4,NA,CASRPSTGESGEKLFF,TGTGCCAGCAGACCATCGACAGGGGAATCAGGAGAAAAACTGTTTTTT
NA,TRBV11-3,TRBJ2-3,NA,CASSLEGRSQPTDTQYF,TGTGCCAGCAGCTTAGAAGGGAGGAGTCAACCCACAGATACGCAGTATTTT
NA,TRBV7-6,TRBJ2-5,NA,CASSLASLAETQYF,TGTGCCAGCAGCTTAGCGTCCCTAGCAGAGACCCAGTACTTC
TRBD1,TRBV19,TRBJ1-5,NA,CASSQTDREDQPQHF,TGTGCCAGTAGTCAAACGGACAGGGAGGATCAGCCCCAGCATTTT
NA,TRBV11-1,TRBJ1-2,NA,CASATAQGRGYTF,TGTGCCAGCGCTACAGCACAGGGTAGGGGCTACACCTTC
NA,TRBV18,TRBJ2-7,few,CASSPGGGDSYEQYF,TGTGCCAGCTCACCGGGTGGCGGGGACTCCTACGAGCAGTACTTC
NA,TRBV5-1,TRBJ1-1,NA,CASSLGPPRGEAFF,TGCGCCAGCAGCCTGGGACCGCCGAGGGGTGAAGCTTTCTTT
NA,TRBV12-3/TRBV12-4,TRBJ2-1,NA,CASRIGGHNEQFF,TGTGCCAGCAGAATCGGGGGCCACAATGAGCAGTTCTTC
NA,TRBV18,TRBJ2-7,NA,CASSPDSAGHEQYF,TGTGCCAGCTCACCAGACTCCGCTGGGCACGAGCAGTACTTC
TRBD1,TRBV6-2/TRBV6-3,TRBJ1-1,NA,CASSYRQGLDTEAFF,TGTGCCAGCAGTTACCGACAGGGTTTGGACACTGAAGCTTTCTTT
NA,TRBV3-1/TRBV3-2,TRBJ2-1,NA,CASSPSYNEQFF,TGTGCCAGCAGCCCCTCCTACAATGAGCAGTTCTTC
NA,TRBV5-4,TRBJ1-1,few,CASSYERTVRHTEAFF,TGTGCCAGCAGCTACGAACGGACGGTCAGGCACACTGAAGCTTTCTTT
NA,TRBV10-2,TRBJ2-5,NA,CASQRRTIGQETQYF,TGCGCCAGCCAAAGGAGAACTATCGGGCAAGAGACCCAGTACTTC
TRBD2,TRBV5-1,TRBJ2-7,NA,CASSKGLAGDSYEQYF,TGCGCCAGCAGCAAGGGACTAGCGGGAGATTCCTACGAGCAGTACTTC
NA,TRBV19,TRBJ1-4,NA,CASSSREEKLFF,TGTGCCAGTAGCAGCCGGGAAGAAAAACTGTTTTTT
NA,TRBV6-6,TRBJ2-1,NA,CASSPLGGTDPYNEQFF,TGTGCCAGCAGTCCTCTAGGGGGGACAGACCCCTACAATGAGCAGTTCTTC
NA,TRBV7-7,TRBJ2-3,once,CASSLNPDSSTDTQYF,TGTGCTAGCAGCTTAAATCCAGATTCTAGCACAGATACGCAGTATTTT
TRBD1,TRBV29-1,TRBJ1-1,NA,CSVDRGSENTEAFF,TGCAGCGTCGACAGGGGGTCGGAGAACACTGAAGCTTTCTTT
NA,TRBV7-2,TRBJ1-5,once,CASSLVYVNQPQHF,TGTGCCAGCAGCTTAGTTTATGTAAATCAGCCCCAGCATTTT
NA,TRBV30,TRBJ2-2,NA,CAIGGNTGELFF,TGTGCCATAGGGGGGAACACCGGGGAGCTGTTTTTT
NA,TRBV6-5,TRBJ2-1,NA,CASSLQNRSPFF,TGTGCCAGCAGCCTGCAGAACAGGTCCCCGTTCTTC
TRBD2,TRBV7-9,TRBJ2-1,NA,CASSLAGLALDEQFF,TGTGCCAGCAGCTTAGCGGGACTAGCTCTTGATGAGCAGTTCTTC
NA,TRBV4-2,TRBJ1-2,NA,CASSYDGGQGYGYTF,TGTGCCAGCAGCTACGACGGGGGGCAGGGCTATGGCTACACCTTC